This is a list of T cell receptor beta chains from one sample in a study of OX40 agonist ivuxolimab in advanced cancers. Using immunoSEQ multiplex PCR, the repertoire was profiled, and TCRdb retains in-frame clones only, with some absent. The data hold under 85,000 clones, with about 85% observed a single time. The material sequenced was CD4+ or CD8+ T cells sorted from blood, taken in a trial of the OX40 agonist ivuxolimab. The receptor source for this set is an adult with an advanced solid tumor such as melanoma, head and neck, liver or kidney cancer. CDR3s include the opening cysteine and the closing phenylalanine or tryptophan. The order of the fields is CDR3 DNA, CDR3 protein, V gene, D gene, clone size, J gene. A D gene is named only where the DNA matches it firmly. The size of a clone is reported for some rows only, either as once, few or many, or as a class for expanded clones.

CDR3nt: TGTGCCAGCAGTCCAACGGGTAGCGGCCAAGATGAGCAGTTCTTC
CDR3aa: CASSPTGSGQDEQFF
v_gene: TRBV28
d_gene: NA
abundance: NA
j_gene: TRBJ2-1

CDR3nt: TGCGCCAGCAGCTTGGCAGGGGCGAACACCGGGGAGCTGTTTTTT
CDR3aa: CASSLAGANTGELFF
v_gene: TRBV5-1
d_gene: NA
abundance: NA
j_gene: TRBJ2-2

CDR3nt: TGCGCCAGCAGCTTGGGAGGGACAGGGGCGGCCTACGAGCAGTACTTC
CDR3aa: CASSLGGTGAAYEQYF
v_gene: TRBV5-1
d_gene: TRBD1
abundance: NA
j_gene: TRBJ2-7

CDR3nt: TGCGCCAGCAGCTTGGCTGGGTCGGGGACAGATACGCAGTATTTT
CDR3aa: CASSLAGSGTDTQYF
v_gene: TRBV5-1
d_gene: NA
abundance: NA
j_gene: TRBJ2-3

CDR3nt: TGTGCCACCGGCGCGGGGGGCCGCGGGTACGAGCAGTACTTC
CDR3aa: CATGAGGRGYEQYF
v_gene: TRBV6-6
d_gene: TRBD2
abundance: NA
j_gene: TRBJ2-7

CDR3nt: TGTGCCAGTAGTATTAGGGGCAATGAGCAGTTCTTC
CDR3aa: CASSIRGNEQFF
v_gene: TRBV19
d_gene: NA
abundance: NA
j_gene: TRBJ2-1

CDR3nt: TGCAGCGTTGAAGATCGCCAGGGGCCTCTTCCCTACAATGAGCAGTTCTTC
CDR3aa: CSVEDRQGPLPYNEQFF
v_gene: TRBV29-1
d_gene: NA
abundance: NA
j_gene: TRBJ2-1

CDR3nt: TGCGCCAGCAGTCCACAGGGCACTGAAGCTTTCTTT
CDR3aa: CASSPQGTEAFF
v_gene: TRBV5-1
d_gene: NA
abundance: NA
j_gene: TRBJ1-1

CDR3nt: TGTGCCAGCAGCTTAGGCGGGATAACAGGGCATCCCTACGAGCAGTACTTC
CDR3aa: CASSLGGITGHPYEQYF
v_gene: TRBV7-9
d_gene: NA
abundance: NA
j_gene: TRBJ2-7

CDR3nt: TGTGCCAGCCAGGTCGGGGTCGAGCAGTTCTTC
CDR3aa: CASQVGVEQFF
v_gene: TRBV6-5
d_gene: NA
abundance: once
j_gene: TRBJ2-1

CDR3nt: TGTGCCAGCTCACCGAATACCGGGCGAGAGACCCAGTACTTC
CDR3aa: CASSPNTGRETQYF
v_gene: TRBV18
d_gene: NA
abundance: NA
j_gene: TRBJ2-5

CDR3nt: TGTGCCAGCAGATCGCTAGCGGGAGGGTACAATGAGCAGTTCTTC
CDR3aa: CASRSLAGGYNEQFF
v_gene: TRBV7-9
d_gene: TRBD2
abundance: NA
j_gene: TRBJ2-1

CDR3nt: TGTGCCAGCAGTTACTCGGCGACAGTGGCCACCATATATTTT
CDR3aa: CASSYSATVATIYF
v_gene: TRBV6-5
d_gene: NA
abundance: NA
j_gene: TRBJ1-3

CDR3nt: TGCGCCAGCAGCCCCCCCGCAGGGTCTGGAAACACCATATATTTT
CDR3aa: CASSPPAGSGNTIYF
v_gene: TRBV4-1
d_gene: NA
abundance: once
j_gene: TRBJ1-3

CDR3nt: TGTGCCAGCAGCCCCTACCTACTAGCGGGAGGTCCCGAGCAGTACTTC
CDR3aa: CASSPYLLAGGPEQYF
v_gene: TRBV7-9
d_gene: TRBD2
abundance: NA
j_gene: TRBJ2-7

CDR3nt: TGTGCCAGCAGTTTACTCCCTCCGGGTCCCACCTCCTACGAGCAGTACTTC
CDR3aa: CASSLLPPGPTSYEQYF
v_gene: TRBV2
d_gene: NA
abundance: few
j_gene: TRBJ2-7

CDR3nt: TGTGCCAGCAGTTCTTGGAATGGCGAGCAGTACTTC
CDR3aa: CASSSWNGEQYF
v_gene: TRBV28
d_gene: NA
abundance: NA
j_gene: TRBJ2-7

CDR3nt: TGTGCCAGCAGCTTGGCCTTACGTCTAGGCTACACCTTC
CDR3aa: CASSLALRLGYTF
v_gene: TRBV5-5
d_gene: NA
abundance: once
j_gene: TRBJ1-2

CDR3nt: TGTGCCAGCAGTGACTCTACCCGGTATGGCTACACCTTC
CDR3aa: CASSDSTRYGYTF
v_gene: TRBV6-4
d_gene: NA
abundance: NA
j_gene: TRBJ1-2